This TCR beta chain was sequenced in a study of cytomegalovirus exposure and HLA in healthy donors. Study-wide findings and caveats: Being productive about 87% or about 30% of the time was typical of most TCR beta V segments in an earlier analysis.

As to this clone: The target antigen is unknown.

Each donor's status was that of a healthy bone marrow donor. The study sampled nominally healthy donors, though unrecorded immune exposures were likely. Amplification used 60 Vbeta primers and 13 Jbeta primers. Measured with immunoSEQ multiplex PCR; TCRdb has only the in-frame clones, and not every one. Found here are some 150,000 clones, roughly four fifths of them singletons; the top ten hold roughly 7.8%. Germline CDR1 reads SEHNR; CDR2 reads FQNEAQ (reference sequence). V gave up 3 bases and J gave up 8 bases; unmatched junction bases: 8. The CDR3 contains 16 residues. The sample consisted of PBMCs. The chain combines TRBV7-9 with TRBJ2-4; 12 nucleotides align to TRBD1. The clonotype originates from a woman between 50 and 59 years old in good health and CMV-seropositive. The CDR3 region is CASSLGQGAFGDIQYF. CDR3 nucleotides: TGTGCCAGCAGCTTGGGACAGGGGGCATTCGGGGACATTCAGTACTTC.